These 28 T cell receptor beta chains share one sample of origin, sequenced in a study of OX40 agonist ivuxolimab in advanced cancers. Libraries were prepared by immunoSEQ multiplex PCR; TCRdb keeps only in-frame clonotypes and omits some of them. The sample lists around 65,000 clones; around 93% were seen once. Specimen: CD4+ or CD8+ T cells sorted from blood, collected in a trial of the OX40 agonist ivuxolimab. Receptors originate from an adult with an advanced solid tumor such as melanoma, head and neck, liver or kidney cancer.

V gene TRBV27 combines with J gene TRBJ2-2; TRBD2 matches 9 bases. The V gene end was trimmed by 6 bases and the J gene end by 1 base; junction bases not matched to a gene: 6. Germline V CDR1 and CDR2: MNHEY, SMNVEV (reference sequence). The CDR3 runs to 16 residues. CDR3: CASSNGTSLNTGELFF. CDR3 bases: TGTGCCAGCAGCAACGGGACTAGCCTGAACACCGGGGAGCTGTTTTTT.

The chain has TRBV12-1 and TRBJ2-2. TRBV12-1 is noted as a pseudogene. CDR3 length equals 15 residues. The CDR3 here is CASSPGRLGTGELFF. CDR3 nucleotides: TGTGCCAGCAGCCCCGGGCGGTTGGGGACCGGGGAGCTGTTTTTT.

The chain joins TRBV2 to TRBJ2-7, with 11 nucleotides matching TRBD1. The germline CDR1 and CDR2 sequences are SNHLY and FYNNEI. This CDR3 region has 16 residues. J lost 7 bases, V lost 3 bases, and 11 bases had no gene match. The CDR3 coding sequence is TGTGCCAGCAGTGACCCCTTAACGGGACAGGGGGAGGAGCAGTACTTC. Translated, it gives CASSDPLTGQGEEQYF.

This clone was recorded a few times. The V gene is TRBV4-2, the J gene TRBJ1-4; TRBD1 might be the D (6 bases). This CDR3 has 15 amino acids. Germline CDR1 is LGHNA and CDR2 is YNFKEQ. V gave up 0 bases and J gave up 6 bases, with 11 bases separating them. DNA for the CDR3: TGTGCCAGCAGCCAAGAGGGGGGCGAGGATGAAAAACTGTTTTTT. Translating gives CASSQEGGEDEKLFF.

The chain carries TRBV5-6 and TRBJ2-3, with 13 bases lining up with TRBD2. V lost 1 base, J lost 11 bases, and 4 bases stayed unmatched. Germline lookup yields CDR1 SGHDT and CDR2 YYEEEE. The CDR3 loop spans 14 amino acids. The CDR3 DNA sequence: TGTGCCAGCAGCTTGATACTAGCGGGGGGGTTGCAGTATTTT. It codes for CASSLILAGGLQYF.

The chain carries TRBV6-5 and TRBJ2-5; D gene ambiguous. The CDR3 sequence is 13 residues long. The V gene's germline CDR1 is MNHEY and CDR2 SVGAGI. The V end lost 2 bases, the J end lost 5 bases, and 9 bases lay between the germline ends. CDR3 coding DNA: TGTGCCAGCAGTTACGGGGAAGCGGAGACCCAGTACTTC. It translates to CASSYGEAETQYF.

The chain employs TRBV14 and TRBJ2-1, with TRBD2 matching over 8 bases. Germline V gene data show CDR1 as SGHDN and CDR2 as FVKESK. The CDR3 loop spans 16 amino acids. With V trimmed by 4 bases and J by 7 bases, 12 bases remained unmatched. The CDR3 DNA follows: TGTGCCAGCAGCCGACTAGGGTCCGGGGGGGTGAATGAGCAGTTCTTC. It codes for CASSRLGSGGVNEQFF.

This chain joins TRBV7-2 and TRBJ1-1, with 8 bases identical to TRBD1. The CDR3 is 15 residues long. V lost 1 base and J lost 1; bases outside the gene matches: 2. Germline CDR1 is SGHTA and CDR2 is FQGNSA. The DNA of the CDR3 is TGTGCCAGCAGCTTAGAGGACAGGGCGAACACTGAAGCTTTCTTT. Its protein product is CASSLEDRANTEAFF.

The rearrangement joins TRBV27 to TRBJ2-1; 13 bases fit TRBD2. After removal of 7 bases from V and 5 bases from J, the junction contained 8 bases not matched to a gene. The germline CDR1 and CDR2 sequences are MNHEY and SMNVEV (reference sequence). CDR3 length: 16 residues. The CDR3 region has the DNA TGTGCCAGCACCGCCGGGACTAGCGGGACTCACAATGAGCAGTTCTTC. Residues: CASTAGTSGTHNEQFF.

This chain connects TRBV29-1 to TRBJ2-3; unclear D gene. Germline V gives CDR1 SQVTM, CDR2 ANQGSEA. The CDR3 loop spans 11 amino acids. Between the trimmed V and J ends, which lost 7 bases and 4 bases, there was a span of 9 bases. The DNA for the CDR3 is TGCAGCGCTGAGCCCGCAGATACGCAGTATTTT. Its protein product is CSAEPADTQYF.

The rearrangement uses TRBV4-3 and TRBJ2-1; 14 nucleotides line up with TRBD2. The germline gives CDR1 LGHNA, CDR2 YSLEER. Trimming removed 4 bases from V and 9 bases from J; junction bases left unmatched: 14. The CDR3 totals 18 residues. The CDR3 coding sequence is TGCGCCAGCAGCCTCTATCCCCCGACTAGCGGGAGGGCCGGTGAGCAGTTCTTC. Translation: CASSLYPPTSGRAGEQFF.

The J gene is TRBJ2-7, the V gene TRBV5-1, with TRBD1 identical over 7 bases. Germline V gene sequence: CDR1 SGHRS, CDR2 YFSETQ. V was clipped by 4 bases and J by 0 bases; unmatched bases: 4. The CDR3 length is 14 residues. The CDR3 DNA is TGCGCCAGCAGCCAAGGGGACAGCTCCTACGAGCAGTACTTC. Protein: CASSQGDSSYEQYF.

The V and J genes are TRBV19 and TRBJ2-3; the D call may be TRBD1 or TRBD2 (6 bases each). This CDR3 comprises 14 residues. The germline gives CDR1 LNHDA, CDR2 SQIVND (reference sequence). V lost 4 bases, J lost 0 bases, and 8 bases lay in between. The CDR3 loop is CASSRGGSTDTQYF. DNA for the CDR3: TGTGCCAGTAGTAGAGGGGGGAGCACAGATACGCAGTATTTT.

This clone was recorded once. The chain joins TRBV9 to TRBJ2-5, with D uncertain. Looked up from germline, CDR1 is SGDLS and CDR2 is YYNGEE. V shed 0 bases and J shed 4 bases, with 7 bases lying between them. The length of the CDR3 is 13 residues. CDR3 in amino acids: CASSVVPGETQYF. For the CDR3, the DNA is TGTGCCAGCAGCGTAGTCCCGGGAGAGACCCAGTACTTC.

This chain links TRBV27 with TRBJ2-7; 8 positions agree with TRBD2. J gave up 5 bases and V 3 bases, and 12 bases lay outside the gene matches. The CDR3 sequence is 16 residues long. The germline V gene encodes CDR1 MNHEY and CDR2 SMNVEV (reference sequence). The CDR3 nucleotides read TGTGCCAGCAGTTTGGTCGGGAGGGCGGGAAGGGACGAGCAGTACTTC. Protein: CASSLVGRAGRDEQYF.

This clone was observed a single time. The rearrangement joins TRBV30 to TRBJ2-3; 13 nucleotides line up with TRBD2. V lost 5 bases to trimming and J lost 4 bases; unmatched junction nucleotides: 12. This CDR3 has 17 residues. CDR1 is GTSNPN, CDR2 SVGIG, per germline (reference sequence). CDR3 loop: CAWGKYGLAGVPDTQYF. The CDR3 bases are TGTGCCTGGGGGAAATATGGACTAGCGGGAGTCCCAGATACGCAGTATTTT.

V usage is TRBV2 and J usage is TRBJ2-3; maybe TRBD1 (6 bases). Trimming shortened V by 3 bases and J by 6 bases, and 10 bases separated the two germline ends. Germline assignment: CDR1 SNHLY and CDR2 FYNNEI. This CDR3 contains 13 residues. CDR3 in amino acids: CASSDPGVDTQYF. The CDR3 nucleotides are TGTGCCAGCAGTGACCCAGGGGTTGATACGCAGTATTTT.

Here the CDR3 DNA reads TGTGCCAGCAGCTTAGGAGGGGTTAGTTATGCAGATACGCAGTATTTT. Amino acids: CASSLGGVSYADTQYF. The V gene is TRBV7-2, the J gene TRBJ2-3; D is tentatively TRBD1 or TRBD2 (5 bases each). The CDR3 runs 16 residues. Germline lookup yields CDR1 SGHTA and CDR2 FQGNSA. The V end was cut by 1 base, the J end by 4 bases, with 15 bases between.

V usage is TRBV6-5 and J usage is TRBJ1-5; the match to TRBD1 covers 7 bases. The CDR3 is 15 amino acids. CDR1 MNHEY and CDR2 SVGAGI come from the germline V gene. Losses at the gene ends were 7 bases for V and 0 bases for J; bases not matched to a gene: 6. For the CDR3, the DNA is TGTGCCAGCAAAGGGACAGCTTATAGCAATCAGCCCCAGCATTTT. Amino acid sequence: CASKGTAYSNQPQHF.

This clone was counted once. Different DNA sequences within this sample yield the same CDR3. The gene calls are TRBV6-5 and TRBJ1-1; the D gene is possibly TRBD1 (6 bases). Germline V gene data show CDR1 as MNHEY and CDR2 as SVGAGI. There are 12 residues in the CDR3. Trimming left V 2 bases short and J 6 bases short, with 7 bases between. CDR3 nucleotide sequence: TGTGCCAGCAGTTACGGGGGCGCTGAAGCTTTCTTT. Amino acids: CASSYGGAEAFF.

The V and J genes are TRBV29-1 and TRBJ2-4; D gene ambiguous. This CDR3 spans 15 amino acids. CDR1 and CDR2 from the germline V gene are SQVTM and ANQGSEA. V was clipped by 1 base and J by 7 bases, with 17 bases between them. CDR3 residues: CSVEGVLDVGNIQYF. CDR3 in DNA: TGCAGCGTTGAAGGGGTTTTGGACGTCGGGAACATTCAGTACTTC. Supplemented by reference TRBV29-1 and TRBJ2-4, the full variable domain reads SAVISQKPSRDICQRGTSLTIQCQVDSQVTMMFWYRQQPGQSLTLIATANQGSEATYESGFVIDKFPISRPNLTFSTLTVSNMSPEDSSIYLCSVEGVLDVGNIQYFGAGTRLSVL.

The chain recombines TRBV4-1 with TRBJ2-7; a weak D match, TRBD2 (6 bases). V lost 2 bases, J lost 0 bases, and 11 bases lay in between. CDR1 and CDR2 from the germline V gene are MGHRA and YSYEKL. CDR3 length: 15 residues. Written as DNA, the CDR3 is TGCGCCAGCAGCCAACGGGAGCTGAGCTCCTACGAGCAGTACTTC. It specifies CASSQRELSSYEQYF.

V is TRBV5-1 and J is TRBJ2-5; 11 nucleotides match TRBD2. The V segment lost 5 bases and the J segment 7 bases; nucleotides outside the gene matches: 10. The V gene's germline CDR1 is SGHRS and CDR2 YFSETQ. The CDR3 covers 15 residues. The CDR3 region is CASSLSGRGLVTQYF. The CDR3 bases are TGCGCCAGCAGTCTTAGCGGGAGGGGGCTCGTGACCCAGTACTTC.

This chain joins TRBV9 and TRBJ2-1; D not certain. The ends were cut back, 4 bases at V and 0 bases at J, with 14 bases in the middle. Germline CDR1 is SGDLS and CDR2 is YYNGEE. The CDR3 contains 16 residues. Here the CDR3 reads CASSPVSTSSYNEQFF. CDR3 bases: TGTGCCAGCAGCCCCGTGAGTACGAGCTCCTACAATGAGCAGTTCTTC.

The genes are TRBV27 and TRBJ2-3; no firm D call. The CDR3 loop spans 14 amino acids. Deletions cut 2 bases from V and 2 bases from J, with 8 bases between. Per the germline V gene, CDR1 is MNHEY and CDR2 is SMNVEV (reference sequence). DNA of the CDR3: TGTGCCAGCAGTTTACAAAGACCCACAGATACGCAGTATTTT. Amino acids: CASSLQRPTDTQYF.

The rearrangement joins TRBV18 to TRBJ2-3, with 7 bases matching TRBD2. CDR1 is KGHSH and CDR2 is LQKENI in the germline V gene. The CDR3 has 14 residues. After removal of 4 bases from V and 3 bases from J, the junction contained 4 bases not matched to a gene. This CDR3 is CASSQSGGTDTQYF. The CDR3 DNA is TGTGCCAGCTCACAATCCGGGGGGACAGATACGCAGTATTTT.

This rearrangement joins TRBV5-4 to TRBJ2-7, with D possibly matching TRBD1 (5 bases). Looked up from germline, CDR1 is SGHNT and CDR2 is YYREEE (reference sequence). V was shortened by 1 base and J by 3 bases, with 11 bases between the two germline ends. The CDR3 spans 14 residues. Written as DNA, the CDR3 is TGTGCCAGCAGCTTGATCCAGGGTAGCTACGAGCAGTACTTC. This translates into CASSLIQGSYEQYF. Using reference TRBV5-4 and TRBJ2-7 for the parts outside the CDR3, the full variable domain is ETGVTQSPTHLIKTRGQQVTLRCSSQSGHNTVSWYQQALGQGPQFIFQYYREEENGRGNFPPRFSGLQFPNYSSELNVNALELDDSALYLCASSLIQGSYEQYFGPGTRLTVT.

The V and J genes are TRBV18 and TRBJ2-7; D possibly uses TRBD1 or TRBD2 (5 bases each). Germline CDR1 KGHSH, CDR2 LQKENI. V was cut by 3 bases and J by 2 bases, with 17 bases left in between. The CDR3 sequence is 16 residues long. The CDR3 sequence: CASSPDFWGKTYEQYF. The CDR3 DNA reads TGTGCCAGCTCACCCGACTTCTGGGGGAAAACCTACGAGCAGTACTTC. Complete variable domain (other parts from reference TRBV18 and TRBJ2-7): NAGVMQNPRHLVRRRGQEARLRCSPMKGHSHVYWYRQLPEEGLKFMVYLQKENIIDESGMPKERFSAEFPKEGPSILRIQQVVRGDSAAYFCASSPDFWGKTYEQYFGPGTRLTVT.